These T cell receptor beta chains were read from a single sample in a study of shared clonotypes between healthy human individuals. Method: immunoSEQ multiplex PCR; TCRdb's copy keeps in-frame clones and lacks some. The sample has about 1.1 million clones; 77% are singletons. Sample: memory CD4+ T cells from PBMCs. The receptors stem from a man between 18 and 29 years old in good health. Some clones in this sample may be carry-over from other donors' samples. Each CDR3 is given with its conserved first and last residue. A D gene is named only where the DNA matches it firmly. Where a row states a size, it is once, few, many or the class of an expanded clone; other rows omit it.

clone size: -
J gene: TRBJ1-1
V gene: TRBV15
D gene: -
CDR3 protein: CATSIRRKDSEAFF
CDR3 DNA: TGTGCCACCAGCATTCGACGGAAAGATAGTGAAGCTTTCTTT

clone size: -
J gene: TRBJ2-7
V gene: TRBV2
D gene: -
CDR3 protein: CASSRRQLLSYEQYF
CDR3 DNA: TGTGCCAGCAGTCGTAGGCAACTACTCTCCTACGAGCAGTACTTC

clone size: -
J gene: TRBJ2-2
V gene: TRBV28
D gene: TRBD2
CDR3 protein: CASSSSGPENTGELFF
CDR3 DNA: TGTGCCAGTAGTTCTAGCGGGCCCGAAAACACCGGGGAGCTGTTTTTT

clone size: -
J gene: TRBJ1-6
V gene: TRBV5-1
D gene: -
CDR3 protein: CASSLSSSSGGSPLHF
CDR3 DNA: TGCGCCAGCAGCTTGTCCTCGAGTTCGGGGGGTTCACCCCTCCACTTT

clone size: once
J gene: TRBJ2-1
V gene: TRBV7-2
D gene: TRBD2
CDR3 protein: CASSLALAASYNEQFF
CDR3 DNA: TGTGCCAGCAGCTTAGCGCTAGCGGCCTCCTACAATGAGCAGTTCTTC

clone size: -
J gene: TRBJ2-3
V gene: TRBV15
D gene: -
CDR3 protein: CATSRGRRTDTQYF
CDR3 DNA: TGTGCCACCAGCAGAGGTAGAAGGACAGATACGCAGTATTTT

clone size: -
J gene: TRBJ2-3
V gene: TRBV19
D gene: -
CDR3 protein: CASSIVGSINILTQYF
CDR3 DNA: TGTGCCAGTAGTATTGTCGGCAGTATTAATATACTTACGCAGTATTTT

clone size: -
J gene: TRBJ2-2
V gene: TRBV5-4
D gene: -
CDR3 protein: CASSLDSGNTGELFF
CDR3 DNA: TGTGCCAGCAGCTTGGATAGCGGGAACACCGGGGAGCTGTTTTTT

clone size: -
J gene: TRBJ1-5
V gene: TRBV4-2
D gene: TRBD1
CDR3 protein: CASSQGGQGRQPQHF
CDR3 DNA: TGTGCCAGCAGCCAAGGCGGACAGGGTCGACAGCCCCAGCATTTT

clone size: -
J gene: TRBJ2-1
V gene: TRBV5-1
D gene: TRBD1
CDR3 protein: CASSRDSSYNEQFF
CDR3 DNA: TGCGCCAGCAGCCGGGACAGCTCCTACAATGAGCAGTTCTTC

clone size: once
J gene: TRBJ2-1
V gene: TRBV11-3
D gene: TRBD2
CDR3 protein: CASSAAGGREQFF
CDR3 DNA: TGTGCCAGCAGCGCAGCGGGAGGCCGTGAGCAGTTCTTC

clone size: -
J gene: TRBJ2-5
V gene: TRBV28
D gene: -
CDR3 protein: CASTEPPKETQYF
CDR3 DNA: TGTGCCAGCACGGAGCCTCCGAAAGAGACCCAGTACTTC

clone size: -
J gene: TRBJ1-1
V gene: TRBV4-1
D gene: -
CDR3 protein: CASSQDRPYLNPEAFF
CDR3 DNA: TGCGCCAGCAGCCAAGATCGGCCCTACTTAAACCCTGAAGCTTTCTTT

clone size: -
J gene: TRBJ2-4
V gene: TRBV29-1
D gene: -
CDR3 protein: CSVLRGPKNIQYF
CDR3 DNA: TGCAGCGTTTTACGGGGGCCCAAAAACATTCAGTACTTC

clone size: -
J gene: TRBJ1-2
V gene: TRBV28
D gene: -
CDR3 protein: CASSLTGPYYGYTF
CDR3 DNA: TGTGCCAGCAGTTTAACAGGGCCCTACTATGGCTACACCTTC

clone size: -
J gene: TRBJ2-5
V gene: TRBV25-1
D gene: -
CDR3 protein: CASSTPGLGETQYF
CDR3 DNA: TGTGCCAGCAGCACGCCGGGGCTGGGGGAGACCCAGTACTTC

clone size: -
J gene: TRBJ2-4
V gene: TRBV27
D gene: -
CDR3 protein: CASRPASVAVVAKNIQYF
CDR3 DNA: TGTGCCAGCAGGCCCGCATCAGTGGCGGTCGTAGCCAAAAACATTCAGTACTTC

clone size: -
J gene: TRBJ2-5
V gene: TRBV2
D gene: -
CDR3 protein: CASKRAGETQYF
CDR3 DNA: TGTGCCAGCAAAAGGGCGGGAGAGACCCAGTACTTC

clone size: -
J gene: TRBJ1-4
V gene: TRBV9
D gene: -
CDR3 protein: CASSVAQGAADEKLFF
CDR3 DNA: TGTGCCAGCAGCGTAGCCCAGGGCGCCGCGGATGAAAAACTGTTTTTT

clone size: few
J gene: TRBJ2-5
V gene: TRBV7-2
D gene: -
CDR3 protein: CASSLAEGVETQYF
CDR3 DNA: TGTGCCAGCAGCTTAGCGGAGGGGGTGGAGACCCAGTACTTC

clone size: once
J gene: TRBJ1-5
V gene: TRBV2
D gene: TRBD1
CDR3 protein: CASRGDRGLEPQHF
CDR3 DNA: TGTGCCAGCAGGGGGGACAGAGGGTTGGAGCCCCAGCATTTT

clone size: -
J gene: TRBJ1-3
V gene: TRBV4-1
D gene: -
CDR3 protein: CASSQAPDPDGNTIYF
CDR3 DNA: TGCGCCAGCAGCCAAGCGCCCGACCCGGATGGAAACACCATATATTTT

clone size: -
J gene: TRBJ2-1
V gene: TRBV6-5
D gene: -
CDR3 protein: CASRAGSSYNEQFF
CDR3 DNA: TGTGCCAGCAGGGCGGGTTCCTCCTACAATGAGCAGTTCTTC

clone size: -
J gene: TRBJ2-7
V gene: TRBV20-1
D gene: -
CDR3 protein: CSASSSHEQYF
CDR3 DNA: TGCAGTGCTAGTAGTTCCCACGAGCAGTACTTC

clone size: -
J gene: TRBJ1-1
V gene: TRBV29-1
D gene: TRBD1
CDR3 protein: CSVARGDQVGGTEAFF
CDR3 DNA: TGCAGCGTTGCCAGGGGGGACCAGGTAGGGGGCACTGAAGCTTTCTTT

clone size: -
J gene: TRBJ2-7
V gene: TRBV2
D gene: -
CDR3 protein: CASSEPASGFYEQYF
CDR3 DNA: TGTGCCAGCAGTGAGCCTGCTAGTGGGTTCTACGAGCAGTACTTC

clone size: -
J gene: TRBJ2-7
V gene: TRBV5-6
D gene: TRBD1
CDR3 protein: CASKRDREGSEQYF
CDR3 DNA: TGTGCCAGCAAAAGGGACAGGGAGGGCAGCGAGCAGTACTTC

clone size: -
J gene: TRBJ2-1
V gene: TRBV5-1
D gene: -
CDR3 protein: CASSLALGAFNEQFF
CDR3 DNA: TGCGCCAGCAGCTTGGCCCTAGGGGCCTTCAATGAGCAGTTCTTC

clone size: -
J gene: TRBJ2-6
V gene: TRBV4-3
D gene: -
CDR3 protein: CASSQVEGVLTF
CDR3 DNA: TGCGCCAGCAGCCAAGTGGAGGGGGTCCTGACTTTC

clone size: -
J gene: TRBJ2-3
V gene: TRBV2
D gene: TRBD2
CDR3 protein: CASSVTSGYTDTQYF
CDR3 DNA: TGTGCCAGCAGTGTAACTAGCGGATACACAGATACGCAGTATTTT

clone size: once
J gene: TRBJ1-4
V gene: TRBV5-1
D gene: TRBD1
CDR3 protein: CASSRITGEEKLFF
CDR3 DNA: TGCGCCAGCAGCCGCATTACAGGGGAGGAAAAACTGTTTTTT

clone size: -
J gene: TRBJ1-5
V gene: TRBV6-1
D gene: -
CDR3 protein: CVLEFYSNQPQHF
CDR3 DNA: TGTGTCCTGGAGTTCTATAGCAATCAGCCCCAGCATTTT

clone size: -
J gene: TRBJ2-7
V gene: TRBV5-4
D gene: -
CDR3 protein: CASSLDLGEYEQYF
CDR3 DNA: TGTGCCAGCAGCTTGGATCTAGGAGAGTACGAGCAGTACTTC

clone size: -
J gene: TRBJ1-1
V gene: TRBV5-4
D gene: -
CDR3 protein: CASRYGINTEAFF
CDR3 DNA: TGTGCCAGCAGATATGGGATCAACACTGAAGCTTTCTTT

clone size: -
J gene: TRBJ2-5
V gene: TRBV4-1
D gene: -
CDR3 protein: CASSVFGKGTQYF
CDR3 DNA: TGCGCCAGCAGCGTATTCGGGAAAGGGACCCAGTACTTC